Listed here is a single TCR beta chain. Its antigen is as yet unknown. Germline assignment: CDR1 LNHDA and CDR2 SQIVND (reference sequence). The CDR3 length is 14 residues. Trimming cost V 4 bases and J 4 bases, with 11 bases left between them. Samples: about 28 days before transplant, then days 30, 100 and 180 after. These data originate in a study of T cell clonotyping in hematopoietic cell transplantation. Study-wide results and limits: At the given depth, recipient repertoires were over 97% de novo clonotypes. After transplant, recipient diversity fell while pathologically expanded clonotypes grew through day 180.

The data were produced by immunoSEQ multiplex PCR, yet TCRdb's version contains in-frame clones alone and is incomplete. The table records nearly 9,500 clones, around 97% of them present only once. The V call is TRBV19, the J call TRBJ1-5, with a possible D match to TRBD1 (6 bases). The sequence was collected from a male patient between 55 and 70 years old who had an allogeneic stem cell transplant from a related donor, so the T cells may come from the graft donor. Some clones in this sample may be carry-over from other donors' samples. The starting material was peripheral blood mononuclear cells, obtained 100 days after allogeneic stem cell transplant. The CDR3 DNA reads TGTGCCAGTAGTACGACAGGTTGGAATCAGCCCCAGCATTTT. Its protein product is CASSTTGWNQPQHF.